Shown below are 14 T cell receptor beta chains from a single sample sequenced in a study of Ad26.COV2.S vaccination and SARS-CoV-2 variants. Profiled with immunoSEQ multiplex PCR; TCRdb holds only in-frame clones, not every one. This sample has under 300,000 clones, with around nine tenths found just once. This sample's treatment: some 20 received Ad26.COV2.S at low or high dose, single or two shots; 5 received placebo; per-sample allocation not given. Samples analyzed were those drawn on day 63 after the first vaccine or placebo injection. The specimen comprised peripheral blood, sampled in a trial of Ad26.COV2.S vaccine versus placebo. The source of these receptors is a person aged 18-60 years who received the Ad26.COV2.S COVID-19 vaccine or a placebo.

This clone was seen a single time. The chain uses TRBV7-2 and TRBJ2-2; 8 positions agree with TRBD2. The V and J ends lost 11 bases and 0 bases, in that order; junction bases with no gene match: 11. Germline CDR1 reads SGHTA; CDR2 reads FQGNSA. The CDR3 has 16 amino acids. CDR3 nucleotide sequence: TGTGCCGGGACCTCTAGCGGGTACGCGAACACCGGGGAGCTGTTTTTT. Encoded protein: CAGTSSGYANTGELFF. Complete variable domain (other parts from reference TRBV7-2 and TRBJ2-2): GAGVSQSPSNKVTEKGKDVELRCDPISGHTALYWYRQSLGQGLEFLIYFQGNSAPDKSGLPSDRFSAERTGGSVSTLTIQRTQQEDSAVYLCAGTSSGYANTGELFFGEGSRLTVL.

This clone was counted a single time. The J gene is TRBJ1-3, the V gene TRBV11-3; weak D call: TRBD1 (6 bases). This CDR3 has 17 residues. Germline V gives CDR1 SGHNT, CDR2 YENEEA. The V end was cut by 0 bases, the J end by 0 bases, with 12 bases between. The CDR3: CASSLDGTSSSGNTIYF. The CDR3 bases are TGTGCCAGCAGCTTAGATGGGACAAGCAGCTCTGGAAACACCATATATTTT.

The chain employs TRBV5-1 and TRBJ2-7; 7 nucleotides align to TRBD2. The CDR3 spans 16 residues. The V gene's germline CDR1 is SGHRS and CDR2 YFSETQ. Trimming cost V 1 base and J 6 bases; bases outside gene matches: 13. The CDR3 region is CASSLCSGLEGCEQYF. The CDR3 DNA reads TGCGCCAGCAGCTTGTGTAGCGGGTTGGAAGGGTGCGAGCAGTACTTC.

This clone was seen once. This rearrangement joins TRBV4-3 to TRBJ2-3; TRBD2 agrees at 7 bases. V dropped 0 bases and J dropped 2; count of bases not matched to a gene: 5. The CDR3 runs 16 residues. CDR1 is LGHNA, CDR2 YSLEER, per germline. CDR3 DNA sequence: TGCGCCAGCAGCCAAGATTCTAGCGGATACACAGATACGCAGTATTTT. This translates into CASSQDSSGYTDTQYF.

The genes are TRBV10-3 and TRBJ2-7; 7 nucleotides agree with TRBD1. The CDR3 length is 14 residues. Germline V gene sequence: CDR1 ENHRY, CDR2 SYGVKD. The junction had 4 bases not matched to a gene; V was cut back by 2 bases and J by 3 bases. CDR3 region: CAISEPTGYYEQYF. CDR3 sequence (DNA): TGTGCCATCAGTGAGCCGACAGGGTACTACGAGCAGTACTTC.

The chain links TRBV5-6 to TRBJ2-7; 7 bases are shared with TRBD2. Germline V gives CDR1 SGHDT, CDR2 YYEEEE. J was trimmed by 2 bases and V by 1 base; bases with no gene match: 6. The CDR3 covers 15 residues. The CDR3 here is CASSLRPGGPYEQYF. The DNA of the CDR3 is TGTGCCAGCAGCTTGCGACCGGGGGGTCCCTACGAGCAGTACTTC.

The chain has TRBV5-1 and TRBJ2-1; 10 bases are shared with TRBD2. The V and J ends lost 7 bases and 5 bases, in that order; junction bases with no gene match: 9. The CDR3 covers 15 residues. CDR1 and CDR2 (germline): SGHRS, YFSETQ. CDR3 loop: CASGYRLAGDNEQFF. CDR3 nucleotides: TGCGCCAGCGGATACCGACTAGCGGGCGACAATGAGCAGTTCTTC.

The CDR3 loop reads CASSLAGRDEQYV. The CDR3 DNA follows: TGCGCCAGCAGCTTGGCGGGCAGGGACGAGCAGTACGTC. V usage is TRBV5-1 and J usage is TRBJ2-7; maybe TRBD1 (5 bases). The CDR3 sequence is 13 residues long. Germline V gene data show CDR1 as SGHRS and CDR2 as YFSETQ. V was pared by 0 bases and J by 5 bases, with 9 bases between.

V usage is TRBV18 and J usage is TRBJ1-1; the match to TRBD1 covers 8 bases. There are 15 residues in the CDR3. From germline, CDR1 is KGHSH and CDR2 LQKENI. V shed 3 bases and J 6 bases; nucleotides not matched to a gene: 9. The CDR3 region is CASSPGTGERAEAFF. The CDR3, as DNA: TGTGCCAGCTCACCTGGGACAGGAGAACGGGCTGAAGCTTTCTTT.

This rearrangement joins TRBV5-1 to TRBJ2-7; 7 bases align to TRBD1. The CDR3 loop spans 14 amino acids. With 4 bases clipped from V and 3 bases from J, the junction kept 7 bases outside the gene matches. Germline CDR1 SGHRS, CDR2 YFSETQ. The DNA of the CDR3 is TGCGCCAGCAGCGTCCGGGACAGATTCTACGAGCAGTACTTC. Translating it yields CASSVRDRFYEQYF.

This clone has just a few counts. The chain joins TRBV5-1 to TRBJ2-2, with D possibly being TRBD1 (6 bases). CDR3 length: 14 amino acids. Germline-derived CDR1 and CDR2 are SGHRS and YFSETQ. With 1 base removed from V and 8 bases from J, the gap between germline ends came to 12 bases. CDR3 coding DNA: TGCGCCAGCAGCTTGCACAGGGCCGAGGGGGAGCTGTTTTTT. It translates to CASSLHRAEGELFF.

This chain connects TRBV10-3 to TRBJ1-1, with D possibly TRBD1 on 6 matching bases. V shed 6 bases and J shed 1 base, with 9 bases lying between them. CDR1 is ENHRY and CDR2 is SYGVKD in the germline V gene. There are 13 residues in the CDR3. In DNA, the CDR3 is TGTGCCATCAGGGAGGGGGGGAACACTGAAGCTTTCTTT. Amino acids: CAIREGGNTEAFF.

This chain links TRBV5-4 with TRBJ2-7; possibly TRBD2 for D (5 bases). Trimming took off 1 base at V and 1 base at J, with 6 bases between the two ends. Germline CDR1 SGHNT, CDR2 YYREEE (reference sequence). The CDR3 length is 13 residues. Written as DNA, the CDR3 is TGTGCCAGCAGCTTGCGGGGTTCCTACGAGCAGTACTTC. Translated, it gives CASSLRGSYEQYF.

This chain links TRBV30 with TRBJ2-1; either TRBD1 or TRBD2 may fit D (7 bases each). The CDR3 spans 18 residues. The germline gives CDR1 GTSNPN, CDR2 SVGIG (reference sequence). V was trimmed by 1 base and J by 7 bases, leaving 26 bases between them. The chain's CDR3 is CAWSARVLSGTVSNEQFF. For the CDR3, the DNA is TGTGCCTGGAGTGCACGGGTCTTAAGCGGGACAGTGAGTAATGAGCAGTTCTTC. Full variable domain (missing parts from reference TRBV30 and TRBJ2-1): SQTIHQWPATLVQPVGSPLSLECTVEGTSNPNLYWYRQAAGRGLQLLFYSVGIGQISSEVPQNLSASRPQDRQFILSSKKLLLSDSGFYLCAWSARVLSGTVSNEQFFGPGTRLTVL.